The 11 T cell receptor beta chains below all came from one sample that was sequenced in a study of blood T cell repertoires in COVID-19. Profiled with immunoSEQ multiplex PCR; TCRdb holds only in-frame clones, not every one. Among more than 100,000 clones listed, around 86% were seen once. Sequenced: peripheral blood. The receptors were sampled from a woman in her sixties with active or convalescent COVID-19.

V usage is TRBV5-4 and J usage is TRBJ2-4; D is possibly TRBD1 (7 bases). The V and J ends lost 4 bases and 8 bases respectively, with 19 bases between them. CDR1 is SGHNT, CDR2 YYREEE, per germline (reference sequence). This CDR3 spans 15 amino acids. This CDR3 reads CASSLGGGGGHIQYF. The CDR3 DNA reads TGTGCCAGCAGCCTCGGAGGGGGCGGTGGACACATTCAGTACTTC.

The rearrangement joins TRBV2 to TRBJ2-6; maybe TRBD2 (5 bases). Trimming removed 4 bases from V and 0 bases from J, with 16 bases in between. Germline lookup yields CDR1 SNHLY and CDR2 FYNNEI. The CDR3 totals 18 residues. The CDR3 DNA follows: TGTGCCAGCAGTGGTGTGGAGGCAGCTAACTCTGGGGCCAACGTCCTGACTTTC. Translating it yields CASSGVEAANSGANVLTF.

The chain links TRBV19 to TRBJ2-5; 9 bases match TRBD2. V dropped 0 bases and J dropped 5; count of bases not matched to a gene: 19. CDR3 length: 20 residues. Looked up from germline, CDR1 is LNHDA and CDR2 is SQIVND (reference sequence). The CDR3 here is CASSIDLGRSSGIGRETQYF. The DNA for the CDR3 is TGTGCCAGTAGTATAGATCTGGGCAGGTCTAGCGGGATCGGCCGGGAGACCCAGTACTTC.

The chain has TRBV6-6 and TRBJ2-3; 11 positions match TRBD1. This CDR3 has 15 amino acids. Per germline, CDR1 MNHNY and CDR2 SVGAGI (reference sequence). J was trimmed by 6 bases and V by 2 bases; bases with no gene match: 4. The CDR3 DNA sequence: TGTGCCAGCAGTTACGGGACAGGGGGGAAGGATACGCAGTATTTT. Translated, it gives CASSYGTGGKDTQYF.

This clone was recorded a few times. The DNA for the CDR3 is TGTGCCAGCAGCCGTCCCGGGACTAGTTGGAGCTCCTACAATGAGCAGTTCTTC. This encodes CASSRPGTSWSSYNEQFF. The rearrangement links TRBV5-5 to TRBJ2-1, with 8 bases identical to TRBD2. J gave up 0 bases and V 4 bases, and 12 bases lay outside the gene matches. The CDR3 has 18 residues. From germline, CDR1 is SGHKS and CDR2 YYEKEE (reference sequence).

This clone occurred once. The gene calls are TRBV29-1 and TRBJ2-6; perhaps TRBD1 as D (5 bases). This CDR3 spans 15 amino acids. The V gene's germline CDR1 is SQVTM and CDR2 ANQGSEA. Trimming pared 3 bases from V and 2 bases from J, leaving 11 bases between. The CDR3 sequence is CSVDQGRAGANVLTF. The CDR3, as DNA: TGCAGCGTTGATCAGGGAAGGGCTGGGGCCAACGTCCTGACTTTC.

This chain connects TRBV28 to TRBJ2-5, with D maybe TRBD2 (6 bases). Trimming shortened V by 3 bases and J by 2 bases, and 16 bases separated the two germline ends. This CDR3 spans 16 amino acids. CDR1 MDHEN and CDR2 SYDVKM come from the germline V gene. The CDR3 DNA reads TGTGCCAGCAGTTTGATCCTTGTGGGGGGTCAAGAGACCCAGTACTTC. Its protein is CASSLILVGGQETQYF. The full variable domain, completed using reference TRBV28 and TRBJ2-5, is DVKVTQSSRYLVKRTGEKVFLECVQDMDHENMFWYRQDPGLGLRLIYFSYDVKMKEKGDIPEGYSVSREKKERFSLILESASTNQTSMYLCASSLILVGGQETQYFGPGTRLLVL.

The rearrangement joins TRBV6-2 or TRBV6-3 to TRBJ2-7; D perhaps matches TRBD2 (5 bases). CDR1 and CDR2 from the germline V gene are MNHEY and SVGEGT. There are 13 residues in the CDR3. V dropped 3 bases and J dropped 3 bases, with 9 bases sitting between them. Written as DNA, the CDR3 is TGTGCCAGCAGTTATTCCGACTACTACGAGCAGTACTTC. This translates into CASSYSDYYEQYF.

This clone was counted only a few times. The rearrangement joins TRBV24-1 to TRBJ2-1; 10 bases are shared with TRBD2. CDR1 is KGHDR and CDR2 is SFDVKD in the germline V gene. The CDR3 is 14 residues long. Germline trimming cut 4 bases from V and 10 bases from J; bases unmatched to any gene: 6. Here the CDR3 reads CATSDSGRAREQFF. In DNA, the CDR3 is TGTGCCACCAGTGACAGCGGGAGGGCTCGGGAGCAGTTCTTC.

The chain couples TRBV11-2 to TRBJ2-7; the match to TRBD2 covers 12 bases. CDR3 length: 16 amino acids. Trimming took 2 bases from V and 5 from J; bases not matched to a gene: 7. Germline V lookup: CDR1 SGHAT, CDR2 FQNNGV. CDR3 in amino acids: CASSLPTSGSWDEQYF. The CDR3 DNA reads TGTGCCAGCAGCTTACCGACTAGCGGGAGTTGGGACGAGCAGTACTTC.

The sample holds a few counts of this clone. The chain employs TRBV4-3 and TRBJ1-4; D is ambiguous. The CDR3 is made up of 15 amino acids. Trimming shortened V by 2 bases and J by 6 bases, and 13 bases separated the two germline ends. CDR1 is LGHNA, CDR2 YSLEER, per germline. The CDR3 loop is CASSQSSSAYEKLFF. Written as DNA, the CDR3 is TGCGCCAGCAGCCAATCTTCCAGCGCTTATGAAAAACTGTTTTTT.